A selection of T cell receptor beta chains follows, all from one sample in a study of blood T cell repertoires in COVID-19. The data were produced by immunoSEQ multiplex PCR, yet TCRdb's version contains in-frame clones alone and is incomplete. The table records about 220,000 clones, about 79% of them present only once. Material for sequencing was peripheral blood. Receptors originate from a man aged 50 to 60 with active or convalescent COVID-19. Each CDR3 is given with its conserved first and last residue. The order of the fields is V gene, J gene, CDR3 protein.

TRBV7-8	TRBJ2-1	CASSIPGLAGVRQFF
TRBV7-2	TRBJ1-5	CASSLRRGPQPQHF
TRBV3-1/TRBV3-2	TRBJ1-2	CASSQGTGYGYTF
TRBV11-2	TRBJ2-1	CASSLNRDTSYNEQFF
TRBV29-1	TRBJ2-7	CSVNSGGREQYF
TRBV4-1	TRBJ2-2	CASSLRQSTGELFF
TRBV5-1	TRBJ2-7	CASSWGQGYYEQYF
TRBV5-4	TRBJ2-7	CASSFPGLAGNEQYF
TRBV2	TRBJ1-4	CASSVQGIGEKLFF
TRBV3-1/TRBV3-2	TRBJ2-5	CASSQGLAAGGNQETQYF
TRBV5-1	TRBJ1-5	CASSSLGEGQPQHF
TRBV6-1	TRBJ2-1	CASSEPLLAGGTNEQFF
TRBV28	TRBJ1-5	CAVRTQNQPQHF
TRBV6-5	TRBJ1-6	CASRDRPNSPLHF
TRBV6-2/TRBV6-3	TRBJ1-2	CASSYVQGVRGYTF
TRBV29-1	TRBJ2-3	CSVDRGAVDTQYF
TRBV2	TRBJ2-1	CASRSGGENNEQFF
TRBV4-3	TRBJ1-4	CASSRTGTNEKLFF
TRBV7-2	TRBJ2-5	CASSQGQGWGQETQYF
TRBV28	TRBJ1-3	CASRRDISLGIYF